The rows below give T cell receptor beta chains drawn from one sample of a study of T cell repertoires in cytomegalovirus infection. These receptors are not linked to any known antigen. TCRdb re-derived calls from the reads in MiXCR, one entry per CDR3 protein. This sample carries about 310,000 distinct CDR3 sequences, roughly 25% of them seen once, and the ten largest clones take 13%. The sequencing used cultured PBMCs, collected from culture after CMV antigen stimulation. The source of these receptors is a human donor in good health (CMV status not recorded). Some clones in this sample may be carry-over from other donors' samples. CDR3s include the opening cysteine and the closing phenylalanine or tryptophan. D genes are given only for firm matches. Some rows have no size entry. The others give once, few or many, or a class for an expanded clone.

D gene	J gene	V gene	clone size	CDR3 DNA	CDR3 protein
TRBD2	TRBJ2-3	TRBV11-2	-	TGTGCCAGCAGCCCCCGGACTAGCGGGAGCGCAGATACGCAGTATTTT	CASSPRTSGSADTQYF
TRBD1	TRBJ1-2	TRBV6-1	-	TGTGCCAGCAGTGAACTGGCCGGGACAGGGGTTGATGGCTACACCTTC	CASSELAGTGVDGYTF
-	TRBJ2-3	TRBV11-2	few	TGTGCCAGCAGCTTTCTCACTCAGCCAGATACGCAGTATTTT	CASSFLTQPDTQYF
TRBD2	TRBJ2-1	TRBV6-2/TRBV6-3	-	TGTGCCAGCAGTCCTGGACTAGCGGGAGGGTCCCAACTTATCTACAATGAGCAGTTCTTC	CASSPGLAGGSQLIYNEQFF
-	TRBJ2-3	TRBV7-2	many	TGTGCCAGCAGCCGCCCCGGCCGCGATACGCAGTATTTT	CASSRPGRDTQYF
-	TRBJ1-5	TRBV2	once	TGTGCCAGCAGTGAAATGAACCGGGGCAATCAGCCCCAGCATTTT	CASSEMNRGNQPQHF
TRBD2	TRBJ2-3	TRBV5-1	few	TGCGCCAGCAGCTTGCAGGGACTAGCGACAGATACGCAGTATTTT	CASSLQGLATDTQYF
-	TRBJ2-2	TRBV25-1	few	TGTGCCAGCAGTGAATATCTCGGCACCGGGGAGCTGTTTTTT	CASSEYLGTGELFF
-	TRBJ1-1	TRBV4-3	-	TGCGCCAGCAGCCAAGATCAGCGGGCGGGCACTGAAGCTTTCTTT	CASSQDQRAGTEAFF
TRBD1	TRBJ2-5	TRBV9	-	TGTGCCAGCAGCGCCTCCCCGACAGGGACGGAGACCCAGTACTTC	CASSASPTGTETQYF
TRBD2	TRBJ2-1	TRBV7-9	few	TGTGCCAGCAGCAACGGACTAGCGAGAGACAATGAGCAGTTCTTC	CASSNGLARDNEQFF
TRBD2	TRBJ2-3	TRBV7-2	many	TGTGCCAGCAGTAGGACGGGACTAGCGGGAACCCCAGATACGCAGTATTTT	CASSRTGLAGTPDTQYF
-	TRBJ1-4	TRBV6-1	few	TGTGCCAGCAGTCGAGACCCGGGGGGTGAAAAACTGTTTTTT	CASSRDPGGEKLFF
-	TRBJ2-5	TRBV7-9	few	TGTGCCAGCAGCTTCCCTCCCGGTACTGAACAGCAGACCCAGTACTTC	CASSFPPGTEQQTQYF
-	TRBJ1-6	TRBV7-2	-	TGTGCCAGCAGCTTAGGCGGACAGATGGTTTCACCCCTCCACTTT	CASSLGGQMVSPLHF
TRBD1	TRBJ2-7	TRBV28	few	TGTGCCAGCAGTTTATGGCAGGGGGACGAGCAGTACTTC	CASSLWQGDEQYF
-	TRBJ1-3	TRBV12-3/TRBV12-4	few	TGTGCCACAGATCAGCGGTTTGGAAACACCATATATTTT	CATDQRFGNTIYF
-	TRBJ1-2	TRBV4-3	few	TGCGCCAGCAGCCCCCGGACAGAGGGGTACTATGGCTACACCTTC	CASSPRTEGYYGYTF
-	TRBJ1-1	TRBV29-1	many	TGCAGCGTTGGGACCAGCACTGAAGCTTTCTTT	CSVGTSTEAFF
TRBD2	TRBJ2-2	TRBV19	-	TGTGCCAGTAGTAGCGGGGGATTACCCAACACCGGGGAGCTGTTTTTT	CASSSGGLPNTGELFF
-	TRBJ2-2	TRBV7-3	-	TGTGCCAGCAGCTTAATTCACACCGGGGAGCTGTTTTTT	CASSLIHTGELFF
TRBD1	TRBJ1-1	TRBV6-2/TRBV6-3	-	TGTGCCACCCGGACAGGGAACACTGAAGCTTTCTTT	CATRTGNTEAFF